This entry features one T cell receptor beta chain sequence. Its antigen is undetermined. Libraries were prepared by immunoSEQ multiplex PCR; TCRdb keeps only in-frame clonotypes and omits some of them. Found here are under 350,000 clones, 70% to 90% of them singletons; the top ten hold 1%. This sample was included in a study of cytomegalovirus exposure and HLA in healthy donors. Findings of the study overall: A few of the chains that were CMV-associated were confirmed in vitro to be specific for CMV antigens.

The TCR was taken from a woman aged 18-35 years in good health and CMV-seronegative. Sequencing was done on a sample of PBMCs.

The chain's CDR3 is CASSDLSGSSYNEQFF. In DNA form, the CDR3 reads TGTGCCAGCAGTGACCTTAGCGGGAGCTCCTACAATGAGCAGTTCTTC. The chain combines TRBV6-4 with TRBJ2-1; 9 nucleotides line up with TRBD2. CDR3 length: 16 residues. V shed 2 bases and J 0 bases; nucleotides not matched to a gene: 2. Per the germline V gene, CDR1 is MRHNA and CDR2 is SNTAGT.